This T cell receptor beta chain was retrieved from a study of neurological immune-mediated disorders. Whole-study findings and limits: The multiple sclerosis repertoire cluster lacked an association with any feature, whether clinical or MRI.

This clonotype occurred many times. What it recognizes is unknown. TCRdb reprocessed the 5' RACE reads with MiXCR, giving one entry per CDR3 protein. The sample lists approximately 59,000 distinct CDR3 sequences; more than 4.5% were seen once. Input material: PBMCs. This sequence originates from a human donor with multiple sclerosis. The donor label of this sample is uncertain.

CDR3 amino acids: CASGQRGWNNEQFF. In DNA form, the CDR3 reads TGCGCCAGCGGCCAACGGGGTTGGAACAATGAGCAGTTCTTC. The chain combines TRBV5-1 with TRBJ2-1; maybe TRBD2 (5 bases). The V gene's germline CDR1 is SGHRS and CDR2 YFSETQ. The CDR3 loop spans 14 amino acids. Between the trimmed V and J ends, which lost 7 bases and 5 bases, there was a span of 16 bases.